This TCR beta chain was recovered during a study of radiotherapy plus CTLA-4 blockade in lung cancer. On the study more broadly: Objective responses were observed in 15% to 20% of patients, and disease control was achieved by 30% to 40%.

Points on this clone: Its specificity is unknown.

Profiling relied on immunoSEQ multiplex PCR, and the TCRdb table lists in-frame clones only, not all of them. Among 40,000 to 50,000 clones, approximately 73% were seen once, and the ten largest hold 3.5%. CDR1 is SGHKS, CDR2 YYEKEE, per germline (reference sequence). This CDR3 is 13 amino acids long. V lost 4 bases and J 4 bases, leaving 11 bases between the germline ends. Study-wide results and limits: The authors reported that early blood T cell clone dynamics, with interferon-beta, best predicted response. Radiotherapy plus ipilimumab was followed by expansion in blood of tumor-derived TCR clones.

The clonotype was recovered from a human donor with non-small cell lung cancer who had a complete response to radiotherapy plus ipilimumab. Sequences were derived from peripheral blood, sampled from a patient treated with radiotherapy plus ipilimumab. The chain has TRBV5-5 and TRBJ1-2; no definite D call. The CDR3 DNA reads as TGTGCCAGCAGCCGGGTCGAGGGCTATGGCTACACCTTC. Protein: CASSRVEGYGYTF.